Listed here is a single T cell receptor beta chain. The antigen is unknown. Profiled with immunoSEQ multiplex PCR; TCRdb holds only in-frame clones, not every one. The repertoire holds about 5,100 clones, with over 70% as singletons. This sample was taken from a study of graft-versus-host responses after intestinal transplantation. The overall study: Recipients got multivisceral, liver-intestinal, or isolated intestinal transplants. Every recipient had anti-thymocyte globulin induction and roughly three years of tacrolimus plus steroids.

Findings of the study overall: Present in recipient marrow, GvH clones included some that appeared first in ileum or blood. Peak circulating GvH clone levels tracked with early post-transplant HvG declines.

Losses at the gene ends were 0 bases for V and 5 bases for J; bases not matched to a gene: 8. CDR3 length: 16 amino acids. Germline loops: CDR1 SGHRS, CDR2 YFSETQ. Sequenced here: PBMCs, sampled 300 to 340 days after intestinal transplant. V is TRBV5-1 and J is TRBJ2-3, with 8 bases aligning to TRBD2. This receptor was obtained from a human patient who received an intestinal transplant, so some T cells may come from the graft donor. CDR3 residues: CASSLEPGGVEDTQYF. In DNA form, the CDR3 reads TGCGCCAGCAGCTTGGAGCCCGGGGGGGTTGAAGATACGCAGTATTTT.